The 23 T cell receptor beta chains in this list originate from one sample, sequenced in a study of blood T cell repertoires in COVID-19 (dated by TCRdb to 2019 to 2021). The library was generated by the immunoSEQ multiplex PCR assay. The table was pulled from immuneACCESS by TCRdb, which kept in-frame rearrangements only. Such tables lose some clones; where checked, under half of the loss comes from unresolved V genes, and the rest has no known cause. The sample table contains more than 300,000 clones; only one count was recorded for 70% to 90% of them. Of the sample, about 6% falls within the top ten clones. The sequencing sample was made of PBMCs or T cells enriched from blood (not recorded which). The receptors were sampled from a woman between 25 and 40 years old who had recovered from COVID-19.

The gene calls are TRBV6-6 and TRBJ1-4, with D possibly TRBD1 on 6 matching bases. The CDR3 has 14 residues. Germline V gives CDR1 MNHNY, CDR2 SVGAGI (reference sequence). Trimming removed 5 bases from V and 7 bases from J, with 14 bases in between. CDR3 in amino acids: CASSNPGTFEKLFF. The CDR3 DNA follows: TGTGCCAGCAGTAACCCCGGGACATTTGAAAAACTGTTTTTT.

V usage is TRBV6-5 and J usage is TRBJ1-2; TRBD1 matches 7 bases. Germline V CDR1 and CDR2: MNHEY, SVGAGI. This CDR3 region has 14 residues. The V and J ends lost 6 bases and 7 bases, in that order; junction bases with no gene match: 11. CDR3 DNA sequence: TGTGCCAGCAGGGAGCCGGGACAGAATTCTGGCTACACCTTC. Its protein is CASREPGQNSGYTF.

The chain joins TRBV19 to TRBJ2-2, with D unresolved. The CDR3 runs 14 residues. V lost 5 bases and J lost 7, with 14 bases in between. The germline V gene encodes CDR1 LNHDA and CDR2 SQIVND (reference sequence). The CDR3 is CASSPSPRVGELFF. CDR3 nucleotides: TGTGCCAGTAGTCCCTCCCCTAGAGTCGGGGAGCTGTTTTTT.

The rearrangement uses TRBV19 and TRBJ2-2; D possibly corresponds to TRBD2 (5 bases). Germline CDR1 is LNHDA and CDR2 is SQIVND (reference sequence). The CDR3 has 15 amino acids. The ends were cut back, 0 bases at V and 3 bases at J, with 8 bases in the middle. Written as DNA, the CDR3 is TGTGCCAGTAGTATAGACGGAGGACACACCGGGGAGCTGTTTTTT. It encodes CASSIDGGHTGELFF.

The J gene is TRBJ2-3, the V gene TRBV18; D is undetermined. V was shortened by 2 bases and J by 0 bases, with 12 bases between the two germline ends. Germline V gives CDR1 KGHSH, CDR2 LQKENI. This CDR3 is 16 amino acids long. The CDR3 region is CASSPETGYSTDTQYF. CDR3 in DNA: TGTGCCAGCTCACCAGAAACGGGTTATAGCACAGATACGCAGTATTTT.

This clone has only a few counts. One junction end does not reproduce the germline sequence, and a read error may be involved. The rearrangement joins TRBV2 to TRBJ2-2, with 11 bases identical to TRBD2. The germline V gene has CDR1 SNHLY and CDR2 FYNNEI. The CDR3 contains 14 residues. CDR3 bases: TGTGCCTGCAGGACTAGCGGGCACACCGGGGAGCTGTTTTTT. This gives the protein CACRTSGHTGELFF.

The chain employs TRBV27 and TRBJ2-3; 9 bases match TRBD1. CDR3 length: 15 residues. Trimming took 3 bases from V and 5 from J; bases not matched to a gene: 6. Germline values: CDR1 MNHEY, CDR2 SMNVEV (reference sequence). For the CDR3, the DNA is TGTGCCAGCAGTTTTGGGACAGGGAACGTAGATACGCAGTATTTT. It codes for CASSFGTGNVDTQYF.

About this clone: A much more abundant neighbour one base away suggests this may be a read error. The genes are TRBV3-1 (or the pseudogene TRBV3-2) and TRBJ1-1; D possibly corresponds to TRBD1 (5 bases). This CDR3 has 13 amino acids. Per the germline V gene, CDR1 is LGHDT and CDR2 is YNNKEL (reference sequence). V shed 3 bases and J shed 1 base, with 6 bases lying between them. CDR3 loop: CASSQGGNTEAFF. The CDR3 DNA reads TGTGCCAGCAGCCAGGGGGGGAACACTGAAGCTTTCTTT.

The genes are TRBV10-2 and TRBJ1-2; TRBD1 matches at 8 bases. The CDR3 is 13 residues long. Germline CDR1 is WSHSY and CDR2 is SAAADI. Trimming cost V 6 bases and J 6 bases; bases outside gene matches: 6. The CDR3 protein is CASSQDRANGYTF. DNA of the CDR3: TGCGCCAGCAGCCAGGACAGGGCCAATGGCTACACCTTC.

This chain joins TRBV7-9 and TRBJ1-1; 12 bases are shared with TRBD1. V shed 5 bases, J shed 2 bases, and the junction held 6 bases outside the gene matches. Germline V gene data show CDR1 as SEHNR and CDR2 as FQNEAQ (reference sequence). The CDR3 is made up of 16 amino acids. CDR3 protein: CASSPGTGGLNTEAFF. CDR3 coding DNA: TGTGCCAGCAGCCCCGGGACAGGGGGCTTAAACACTGAAGCTTTCTTT. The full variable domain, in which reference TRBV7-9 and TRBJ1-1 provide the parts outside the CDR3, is DTGVSQNPRHKITKRGQNVTFRCDPISEHNRLYWYRQTLGQGPEFLTYFQNEAQLEKSRLLSDRFSAERPKGSFSTLEIQRTEQGDSAMYLCASSPGTGGLNTEAFFGQGTRLTVV.

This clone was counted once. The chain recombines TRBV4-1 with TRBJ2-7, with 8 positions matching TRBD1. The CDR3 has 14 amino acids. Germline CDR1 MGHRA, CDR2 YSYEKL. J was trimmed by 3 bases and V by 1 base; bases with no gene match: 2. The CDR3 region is CASSQGQGIYEQYF. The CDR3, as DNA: TGCGCCAGCAGCCAAGGACAGGGGATCTACGAGCAGTACTTC.

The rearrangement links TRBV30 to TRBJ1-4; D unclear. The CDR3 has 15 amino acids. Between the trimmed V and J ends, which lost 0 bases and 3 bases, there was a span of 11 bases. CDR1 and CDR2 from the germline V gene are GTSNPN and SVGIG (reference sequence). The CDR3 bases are TGTGCCTGGAGTGTGCCAGCGCCCGCTAATGAAAAACTGTTTTTT. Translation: CAWSVPAPANEKLFF.

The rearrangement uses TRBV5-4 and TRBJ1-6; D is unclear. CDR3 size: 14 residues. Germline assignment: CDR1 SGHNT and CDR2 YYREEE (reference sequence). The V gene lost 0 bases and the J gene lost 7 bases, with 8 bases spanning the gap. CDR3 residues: CASSLDPVNSPLHF. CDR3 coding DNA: TGTGCCAGCAGCTTGGATCCAGTGAATTCACCCCTCCACTTT.

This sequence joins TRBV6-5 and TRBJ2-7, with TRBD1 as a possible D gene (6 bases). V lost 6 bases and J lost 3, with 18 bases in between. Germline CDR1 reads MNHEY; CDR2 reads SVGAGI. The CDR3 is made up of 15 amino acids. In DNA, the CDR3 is TGTGCCAGCAGCCGTATCCGGGACAACTACTACGAGCAGTACTTC. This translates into CASSRIRDNYYEQYF.

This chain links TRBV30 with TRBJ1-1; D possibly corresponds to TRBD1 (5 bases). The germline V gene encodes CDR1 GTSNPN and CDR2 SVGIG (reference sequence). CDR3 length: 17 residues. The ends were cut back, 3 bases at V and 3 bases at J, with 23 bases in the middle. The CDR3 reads CAWSVGGVRARHTEAFF. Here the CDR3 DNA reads TGTGCCTGGAGCGTTGGGGGGGTACGGGCGCGACACACTGAAGCTTTCTTT.

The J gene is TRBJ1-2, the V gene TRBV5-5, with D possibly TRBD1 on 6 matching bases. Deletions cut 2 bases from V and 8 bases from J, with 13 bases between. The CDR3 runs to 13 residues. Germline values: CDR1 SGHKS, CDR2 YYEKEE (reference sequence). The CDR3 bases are TGTGCCAGCAGCTTAGGTGGGGGCTTGGGCTACACCTTC. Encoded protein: CASSLGGGLGYTF. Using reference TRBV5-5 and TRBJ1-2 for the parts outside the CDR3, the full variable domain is DAGVTQSPTHLIKTRGQQVTLRCSPISGHKSVSWYQQVLGQGPQFIFQYYEKEERGRGNFPDRFSARQFPNYSSELNVNALLLGDSALYLCASSLGGGLGYTFGSGTRLTVV.

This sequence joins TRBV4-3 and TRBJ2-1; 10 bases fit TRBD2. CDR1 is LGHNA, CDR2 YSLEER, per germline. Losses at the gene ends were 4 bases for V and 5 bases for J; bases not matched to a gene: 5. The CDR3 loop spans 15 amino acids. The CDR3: CASSPLAGANNEQFF. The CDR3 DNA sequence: TGCGCCAGCAGCCCCCTAGCGGGGGCCAACAATGAGCAGTTCTTC.

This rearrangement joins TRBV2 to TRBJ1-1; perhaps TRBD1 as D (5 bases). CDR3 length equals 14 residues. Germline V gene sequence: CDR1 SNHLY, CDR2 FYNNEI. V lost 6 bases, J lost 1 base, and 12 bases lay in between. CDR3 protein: CASRRVDRNTEAFF. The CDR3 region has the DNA TGTGCCAGCAGAAGGGTCGACAGGAACACTGAAGCTTTCTTT.

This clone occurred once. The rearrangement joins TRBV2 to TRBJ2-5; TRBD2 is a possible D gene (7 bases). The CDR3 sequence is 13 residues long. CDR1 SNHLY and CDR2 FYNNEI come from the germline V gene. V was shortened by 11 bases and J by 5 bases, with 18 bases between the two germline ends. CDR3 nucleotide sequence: TGTGCCCGAGACGGGGGGCCCGGGGAGACCCAGTACTTC. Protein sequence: CARDGGPGETQYF.

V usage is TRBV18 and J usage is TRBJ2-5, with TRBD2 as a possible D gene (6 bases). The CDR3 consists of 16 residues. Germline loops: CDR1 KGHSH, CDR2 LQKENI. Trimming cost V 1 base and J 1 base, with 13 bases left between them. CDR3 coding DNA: TGTGCCAGCTCACCACGGATCGTGGGGGGCCAAGAGACCCAGTACTTC. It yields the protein CASSPRIVGGQETQYF.

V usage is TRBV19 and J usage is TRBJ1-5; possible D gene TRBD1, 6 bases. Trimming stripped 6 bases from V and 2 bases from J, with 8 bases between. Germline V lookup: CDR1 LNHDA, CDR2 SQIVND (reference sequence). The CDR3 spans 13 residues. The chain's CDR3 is CASSQGRNQPQHF. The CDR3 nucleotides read TGTGCCAGTAGCCAGGGGCGCAATCAGCCCCAGCATTTT.

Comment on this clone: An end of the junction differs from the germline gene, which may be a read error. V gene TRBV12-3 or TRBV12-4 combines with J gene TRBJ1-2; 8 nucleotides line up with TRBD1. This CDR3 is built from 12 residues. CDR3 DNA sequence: TGTGCCAGCAGGGGTACTGTGGGGACAGGAGGCTTC. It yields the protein CASRGTVGTGGF.

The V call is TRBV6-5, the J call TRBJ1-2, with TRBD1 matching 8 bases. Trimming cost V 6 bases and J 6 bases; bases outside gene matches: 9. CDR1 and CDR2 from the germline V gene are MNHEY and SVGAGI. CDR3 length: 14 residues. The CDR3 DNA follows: TGTGCCAGCAGCTATTCGGACAGGGTGGATGGCTACACCTTC. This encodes CASSYSDRVDGYTF.